A single sample gave rise to the 27 T cell receptor beta chains below, sequenced in a study of cytomegalovirus exposure and HLA in healthy donors. It was with 60 Vbeta and 13 Jbeta primers that the PCR ran. Generated by immunoSEQ multiplex PCR, the TCRdb table keeps only in-frame clones and is missing some. The data contain about 120,000 clones, approximately 67% of them singletons. Sequenced input: PBMCs. The receptors originated from a man aged 18 to 35 in good health and CMV-seronegative.

This clone was seen a few times. The chain employs TRBV19 and TRBJ1-1; tentative D call: TRBD1 (6 bases). Germline-derived CDR1 and CDR2 are LNHDA and SQIVND (reference sequence). V lost 5 bases, J lost 1 base, and 14 bases lay in between. The CDR3 runs to 15 residues. CDR3 bases: TGTGCCAGTAGTGGCCAGGGGTTGGGGAACACTGAAGCTTTCTTT. Translation gives CASSGQGLGNTEAFF.

The chain is built from TRBV4-3 and TRBJ1-2; 11 positions match TRBD1. The length of the CDR3 is 14 residues. The V and J ends lost 4 bases and 3 bases, in that order; junction bases with no gene match: 1. In germline, CDR1 is LGHNA, CDR2 YSLEER. The CDR3 loop is CASSRDRGDYGYTF. CDR3 sequence (DNA): TGCGCCAGCAGCCGGGACAGGGGGGACTATGGCTACACCTTC.

The gene calls are TRBV19 and TRBJ2-5; 10 bases agree with TRBD1. The tail of the sequence fits TRBJ2-7 better, so the J call may be wrong. Looked up from germline, CDR1 is LNHDA and CDR2 is SQIVND (reference sequence). This CDR3 is built from 15 residues. CDR3 sequence (DNA): TGTGCCAGTAGTTTGAGCCCGACAGGGGGCTTCGAGCAGTACTTC. Encoded protein: CASSLSPTGGFEQYF.

With respect to this clone: An end of the junction does not agree with germline; a read error may underlie this. This chain joins TRBV30 and TRBJ1-2, with TRBD1 as a possible D gene (5 bases). Germline V gene sequence: CDR1 GTSNPN, CDR2 SVGIG (reference sequence). The CDR3 contains 15 residues. CDR3 residues: CAWTRERGRGYGYPF. As DNA, the CDR3 is TGTGCCTGGACCCGGGAGCGGGGGAGGGGCTATGGCTACCCCTTC.

A single count supports this clone. The V and J genes are TRBV10-3 and TRBJ1-2; a possible D gene is TRBD1 (6 bases). The CDR3 is 14 residues long. Trimming stripped 0 bases from V and 8 bases from J, with 13 bases between. The germline CDR1 and CDR2 sequences are ENHRY and SYGVKD. In DNA form, the CDR3 reads TGTGCCATCAGTGAGTCGTGGGGGCCTGGCGGCTACACCTTC. Its translation: CAISESWGPGGYTF.

In the case of this clone: The junction and the germline gene differ at one end; a read error may be behind it. The chain joins TRBV5-1 to TRBJ2-5; TRBD2 matches 16 bases. This CDR3 has 16 residues. Looked up from germline, CDR1 is SGHRS and CDR2 is YFSETQ. DNA for the CDR3: TGCGCCCGCAGCTTGGGACTAGCGGGGGGGCAGGAGACCCAGTACTTC. Translation gives CARSLGLAGGQETQYF. Based on the CDR3 plus reference TRBV5-1 and TRBJ2-5, the full variable domain is KAGVTQTPRYLIKTRGQQVTLSCSPISGHRSVSWYQQTPGQGLQFLFEYFSETQRNKGNFPGRFSGRQFSNSRSEMNVSTLELGDSALYLCARSLGLAGGQETQYFGPGTRLLVL.

This chain joins TRBV5-1 and TRBJ1-1; 7 bases are a match to TRBD1. The CDR3 runs to 15 residues. V lost 3 bases to trimming and J lost 1 base; unmatched junction nucleotides: 6. Germline V gene data show CDR1 as SGHRS and CDR2 as YFSETQ. The CDR3 loop is CASSYFGTANTEAFF. DNA of the CDR3: TGCGCCAGCAGCTATTTTGGGACAGCGAACACTGAAGCTTTCTTT.

This rearrangement joins TRBV7-9 to TRBJ2-7; TRBD1 agrees at 10 bases. This CDR3 is built from 16 residues. The germline V gene has CDR1 SEHNR and CDR2 FQNEAQ (reference sequence). With V trimmed by 2 bases and J by 1 base, 5 bases remained unmatched. CDR3 residues: CASSLITGQGSYEQYF. CDR3 DNA: TGTGCCAGCAGCTTAATTACGGGACAGGGGTCCTACGAGCAGTACTTC.

The chain carries TRBV4-1 and TRBJ2-7, with TRBD1 matching over 8 bases. The V and J ends lost 0 bases and 2 bases, in that order; junction bases with no gene match: 3. Germline V gene sequence: CDR1 MGHRA, CDR2 YSYEKL. This CDR3 has 15 amino acids. Here the CDR3 DNA reads TGCGCCAGCAGCCAAGAGACAGGGGCCACCTACGAGCAGTACTTC. Encoded protein: CASSQETGATYEQYF.

This clone was seen once. The chain joins TRBV28 to TRBJ2-3, with D possibly being TRBD1 (7 bases). Between the trimmed V and J ends, which lost 4 bases and 13 bases, there was a span of 21 bases. CDR3 length: 14 amino acids. Germline V gene sequence: CDR1 MDHEN, CDR2 SYDVKM. As DNA, the CDR3 is TGTGCCAGCAGTTGGGGACAGCGCGGGAATGGAGAGTATTTT. It is translated as CASSWGQRGNGEYF.

The chain uses TRBV19 and TRBJ2-5; possible D gene TRBD1, 6 bases. Germline lookup yields CDR1 LNHDA and CDR2 SQIVND (reference sequence). The V and J ends lost 6 bases and 2 bases respectively, with 13 bases between them. The length of the CDR3 is 14 residues. As DNA, the CDR3 is TGTGCCAGTAGGGAAGGACAGACACAAGAGACCCAGTACTTC. Residues: CASREGQTQETQYF.

The V call is TRBV6-5, the J call TRBJ2-7, with D tentatively TRBD1 (6 bases). Trimming removed 5 bases from V and 0 bases from J, with 11 bases in between. This CDR3 is built from 14 residues. In germline, CDR1 is MNHEY, CDR2 SVGAGI. This CDR3 reads CASSPNRVSYEQYF. For the CDR3, the DNA is TGTGCCAGCAGTCCAAACAGGGTCTCCTACGAGCAGTACTTC.

This rearrangement joins TRBV12-5 to TRBJ2-1, with TRBD2 identical over 16 bases. The ends lost 4 bases at V and 4 bases at J; junction bases unmatched: 1. This CDR3 is 16 amino acids long. Per the germline V gene, CDR1 is LGHNT and CDR2 is FRNRAP. DNA of the CDR3: TGTGCTAGTGGTTCGGGACTAGCGGGAGGGTACAATGAGCAGTTCTTC. Translating gives CASGSGLAGGYNEQFF.

The V and J genes are TRBV19 and TRBJ2-7; TRBD1 agrees at 9 bases. Germline lookup yields CDR1 LNHDA and CDR2 SQIVND (reference sequence). V lost 9 bases to trimming and J lost 6 bases; unmatched junction nucleotides: 12. The CDR3 loop spans 14 amino acids. The DNA of the CDR3 is TGTGCCAGCACCCCGGGACAGGGTTCTCGCGAGCAGTACTTC. Translated: CASTPGQGSREQYF.

The chain uses TRBV7-9 and TRBJ2-5; 9 nucleotides align to TRBD1. Germline CDR1 and CDR2: SEHNR and FQNEAQ (reference sequence). CDR3 length equals 16 residues. Trimming removed 4 bases from V and 5 bases from J; junction bases left unmatched: 11. CDR3 residues: CASSYGQGFEGETQYF. The CDR3 bases are TGTGCCAGCAGCTACGGACAGGGGTTCGAAGGGGAGACCCAGTACTTC.

This sequence joins TRBV4-1 and TRBJ1-1; 8 bases match TRBD1. CDR1 is MGHRA, CDR2 YSYEKL, per germline. V trimming: 1 base; J trimming: 5 bases; junction bases outside the gene matches: 6. CDR3 length equals 15 residues. The CDR3, as DNA: TGCGCCAGCAGCCAAGTGTGGACAGGGCATACTGAAGCTTTCTTT. It translates to CASSQVWTGHTEAFF.

J is TRBJ2-1 and V is TRBV29-1; 10 bases map to TRBD2. The CDR3 runs to 13 residues. Per germline, CDR1 SQVTM and CDR2 ANQGSEA. V gave up 5 bases and J gave up 8 bases; unmatched junction bases: 6. CDR3 DNA: TGCAGCGTTAGGGGACTAGCGATGGATGAGCAGTTCTTC. Its protein is CSVRGLAMDEQFF.

This clone has just a few counts. V usage is TRBV9 and J usage is TRBJ2-5, with 10 bases that match TRBD2. Trimming cost V 0 bases and J 8 bases; bases outside gene matches: 7. This CDR3 has 15 amino acids. In germline, CDR1 is SGDLS, CDR2 YYNGEE. The CDR3: CASSVASGGPFTQYF. DNA of the CDR3: TGTGCCAGCAGCGTAGCTAGCGGGGGCCCCTTTACCCAGTACTTC.

The chain employs TRBV19 and TRBJ2-3; 7 positions match TRBD2. This CDR3 spans 16 amino acids. V lost 3 bases, J lost 6 bases, and 12 bases stayed unmatched. Germline V gene sequence: CDR1 LNHDA, CDR2 SQIVND (reference sequence). The CDR3 sequence is CASSIQLLGGYDTQYF. Here the CDR3 DNA reads TGTGCCAGTAGTATCCAACTCCTCGGGGGGTACGATACGCAGTATTTT.

This clone has only a few counts. V is TRBV6-1 and J is TRBJ1-2, with 7 bases matching TRBD1. The CDR3 is 15 amino acids. Germline-derived CDR1 and CDR2 are MNHNS and SASEGT. J was trimmed by 0 bases and V by 4 bases; bases with no gene match: 5. The CDR3 protein is CASSAARGSNYGYTF. The CDR3 DNA sequence: TGTGCCAGCAGTGCGGCCAGGGGGTCTAACTATGGCTACACCTTC.

The chain employs TRBV20-1 and TRBJ1-4, with D hard to call. The V end lost 0 bases, the J end lost 8 bases, and 4 bases lay between the germline ends. There are 11 residues in the CDR3. Germline V lookup: CDR1 DFQATT, CDR2 SNEGSKA (reference sequence). CDR3 sequence (DNA): TGCAGTGCTAGAGACGAGGAAAAACTGTTTTTT. Its protein product is CSARDEEKLFF.

This clone has just one count. The chain has TRBV27 and TRBJ2-7; D unresolved. This CDR3 has 12 amino acids. Germline V gene lookup returns CDR1 MNHEY and CDR2 SMNVEV (reference sequence). V lost 5 bases to trimming and J lost 4 bases, with 9 bases between them. CDR3 region: CASSAGWYEQYF. The CDR3 nucleotides read TGTGCCAGCAGTGCCGGGTGGTACGAGCAGTACTTC.

This clone was seen once. V usage is TRBV28 and J usage is TRBJ2-7; 12 bases fit TRBD2. The germline V gene has CDR1 MDHEN and CDR2 SYDVKM. The V and J ends lost 5 bases and 1 base, in that order; junction bases with no gene match: 6. This CDR3 comprises 16 residues. CDR3 sequence: CASSPVGLAGSYEQYF. In DNA, the CDR3 is TGTGCCAGCAGTCCCGTTGGACTAGCGGGATCCTACGAGCAGTACTTC.

The gene calls are TRBV5-4 and TRBJ1-2; 7 bases line up with TRBD1. This CDR3 comprises 15 residues. In germline, CDR1 is SGHNT, CDR2 YYREEE (reference sequence). Losses at the gene ends were 0 bases for V and 3 bases for J; bases not matched to a gene: 5. The CDR3, as DNA: TGTGCCAGCAGCTTGGACAGGGGCCCCGACTATGGCTACACCTTC. This gives the protein CASSLDRGPDYGYTF. The full variable domain, completed using reference TRBV5-4 and TRBJ1-2, is ETGVTQSPTHLIKTRGQQVTLRCSSQSGHNTVSWYQQALGQGPQFIFQYYREEENGRGNFPPRFSGLQFPNYSSELNVNALELDDSALYLCASSLDRGPDYGYTFGSGTRLTVV.

The gene calls are TRBV5-1 and TRBJ2-3, with 8 nucleotides matching TRBD2. The J segment lost 1 base and the V segment lost 2 bases, leaving 6 bases of the junction unmatched. CDR1 SGHRS and CDR2 YFSETQ come from the germline V gene. This CDR3 spans 16 amino acids. The DNA for the CDR3 is TGCGCCAGCAGCTTTACGCGGGGGGCCCGCACAGATACGCAGTATTTT. Translating it yields CASSFTRGARTDTQYF.

Concerning this clone itself: A read error may account for a junction end that differs from germline. The chain has TRBV5-1 and TRBJ1-2; the match to TRBD1 covers 8 bases. CDR1 SGHRS and CDR2 YFSETQ come from the germline V gene. This CDR3 comprises 15 residues. This CDR3 is CPSKPGQGQHYGYTF. The CDR3 nucleotides are TGCCCCAGCAAACCTGGACAGGGCCAACACTATGGCTACACCTTC. Full variable domain (outside the CDR3, taken from reference TRBV5-1 and TRBJ1-2): KAGVTQTPRYLIKTRGQQVTLSCSPISGHRSVSWYQQTPGQGLQFLFEYFSETQRNKGNFPGRFSGRQFSNSRSEMNVSTLELGDSALYLCPSKPGQGQHYGYTFGSGTRLTVV.

The V and J genes are TRBV7-2 and TRBJ2-3; 8 positions agree with TRBD2. V shed 5 bases and J 2 bases; nucleotides not matched to a gene: 12. CDR1 SGHTA and CDR2 FQGNSA come from the germline V gene. This CDR3 is 17 amino acids long. Here the CDR3 reads CASSLSGSSPPTDTQYF. The CDR3 DNA follows: TGTGCCAGCAGCCTAAGCGGGAGTTCGCCCCCCACAGATACGCAGTATTTT.